Listed below are T cell receptor beta chains from one sample, sequenced in a study of PD-1 blockade in classical Hodgkin lymphoma. The data were produced by immunoSEQ multiplex PCR, yet TCRdb's version contains in-frame clones alone and is incomplete. The top ten hold 1% of the sample, which has about 15,000 clones, around four fifths seen once. Sequenced material: CD4+ T cells from blood, taken at baseline. These receptors were taken from a human donor with classical Hodgkin lymphoma. Each CDR3 is given with its conserved first and last residue. Each record gives: V gene, J gene, clone size, D gene, CDR3 protein, CDR3 DNA. The D gene is left open where the match is weak. Clone size is shown for a subset of rows, as once, few, many or a class of expanded clone.

TRBV5-8,TRBJ2-3,.,TRBD2,CASSLGRGGRTDTQYF,TGTGCCAGCAGCTTGGGCCGGGGGGGCCGCACAGATACGCAGTATTTT
TRBV9,TRBJ1-1,.,.,CASSVVGEGNTEAFF,TGTGCCAGCAGCGTAGTAGGGGAGGGGAACACTGAAGCTTTCTTT
TRBV18,TRBJ1-1,.,TRBD1,CASSEGQGATEAFF,TGTGCCAGCTCAGAGGGACAGGGGGCTACTGAAGCTTTCTTT
TRBV19,TRBJ2-1,.,TRBD2,CASSRTSGGWNEQFF,TGTGCCAGTAGTAGGACTAGCGGGGGATGGAATGAGCAGTTCTTC
TRBV6-1,TRBJ2-7,.,TRBD2,CASSEAGLAGTEQYF,TGTGCCAGCAGTGAAGCGGGACTAGCGGGAACCGAGCAGTACTTC
TRBV6-5,TRBJ2-2,.,TRBD1,CASSLDRVDGELFF,TGTGCCAGCAGTCTTGACAGGGTGGACGGGGAGCTGTTTTTT
TRBV7-3,TRBJ2-3,.,.,CASSLDRTSTDTQYF,TGTGCCAGCAGCTTAGACAGAACTAGCACAGATACGCAGTATTTT
TRBV5-6,TRBJ1-2,once,.,CASSSRTYGYTF,TGTGCCAGCAGCTCCAGGACCTATGGCTACACCTTC
TRBV6-5,TRBJ1-1,few,.,CASKTGPNTEAFF,TGTGCCAGCAAAACAGGGCCGAACACTGAAGCTTTCTTT
TRBV27,TRBJ1-1,.,.,CASSLSFYRWAEAFF,TGTGCCAGCAGTTTATCCTTTTACCGGTGGGCTGAAGCTTTCTTT
TRBV9,TRBJ1-1,.,TRBD1,CASSVAPGGGYTEAFF,TGTGCCAGCAGCGTAGCTCCAGGGGGCGGCTACACTGAAGCTTTCTTT
TRBV7-2,TRBJ2-3,.,.,CASSLRGGWADTQYF,TGTGCCAGCAGCTTAAGGGGGGGATGGGCAGATACGCAGTATTTT
TRBV9,TRBJ2-7,.,TRBD1,CASSAGQGNEQYF,TGTGCCAGCAGCGCAGGACAGGGAAACGAGCAGTACTTC
TRBV5-5,TRBJ2-3,.,.,CASSLFAESSTDTQYF,TGTGCCAGCAGCTTGTTCGCGGAGAGTAGCACAGATACGCAGTATTTT
TRBV9,TRBJ2-1,.,TRBD1,CASSVDRGSYNEQFF,TGTGCCAGCAGCGTCGACAGGGGCTCCTACAATGAGCAGTTCTTC
TRBV14,TRBJ2-7,few,.,CASSHRGAGEQYF,TGTGCCAGCAGCCATAGAGGAGCAGGCGAGCAGTACTTC
TRBV10-3,TRBJ1-2,.,.,CAIRRADGNYGYTF,TGTGCCATCAGAAGGGCCGACGGTAACTATGGCTACACCTTC
TRBV21-1,TRBJ2-2,.,.,CASNPHDGSNTGELFF,TGTGCCAGCAACCCCCATGACGGATCGAACACCGGGGAGCTGTTTTTT
TRBV10-3,TRBJ1-2,few,.,CAISEGQLPYGYTF,TGTGCCATCAGTGAGGGACAGCTTCCCTATGGCTACACCTTC
TRBV4-3,TRBJ1-2,once,.,CASSQRLADPYGYTF,TGCGCCAGCAGCCAACGTCTTGCAGACCCGTATGGCTACACCTTC
TRBV6-6,TRBJ1-2,few,.,CASSRSPEGGGYTF,TGTGCCAGCAGCCGGAGTCCTGAAGGAGGCGGCTACACCTTC
TRBV7-2,TRBJ2-7,once,TRBD2,CASSLHRGGNSGSPYEQYF,TGTGCCAGCAGCTTACACAGGGGCGGAAATAGCGGGAGCCCCTACGAGCAGTACTTC
TRBV6-6,TRBJ1-4,.,.,CASTSPEGGLEKLFF,TGTGCCAGCACCTCCCCCGAGGGGGGGCTGGAAAAACTGTTTTTT
TRBV5-1,TRBJ2-5,once,TRBD2,CASSLAGHKETQYF,TGCGCCAGCAGCCTAGCGGGGCATAAAGAGACCCAGTACTTC
TRBV18,TRBJ2-2,.,.,CASSLSTGELFF,TGTGCCAGCTCACTTTCCACCGGGGAGCTGTTTTTT
TRBV6-5,TRBJ2-7,.,.,CASSWNRDGLSYEQYF,TGTGCCAGCAGTTGGAACCGGGACGGGTTATCCTACGAGCAGTACTTC
TRBV10-3,TRBJ1-4,.,.,CAIKDLNEKLFF,TGTGCCATCAAAGACTTAAATGAAAAACTGTTTTTT
TRBV21-1,TRBJ1-2,.,.,CASSKGLSVPNYGYTF,TGTGCCAGCAGCAAAGGTCTTAGCGTCCCCAACTATGGCTACACCTTC
TRBV7-8,TRBJ2-3,.,.,CASSSGEGSQYF,TGTGCCAGCAGCTCCGGAGAGGGGTCGCAGTATTTT
TRBV5-4,TRBJ1-1,.,TRBD1,CASTPWDSFMNTEAFF,TGTGCCAGCACCCCATGGGACAGTTTCATGAACACTGAAGCTTTCTTT
TRBV10-3,TRBJ2-1,.,.,CAISESDRQFF,TGTGCCATCAGTGAGTCGGATCGGCAGTTCTTC
TRBV28,TRBJ1-5,.,.,CASYSGRYQPQHF,TGTGCCAGTTATTCGGGTCGTTATCAGCCCCAGCATTTT
TRBV11-3,TRBJ2-3,.,TRBD2,CASSLGLASTDTQYF,TGTGCCAGCAGCTTAGGACTAGCGAGCACAGATACGCAGTATTTT
TRBV19,TRBJ1-2,few,.,CASSIGGRDGYTF,TGTGCCAGTAGTATCGGGGGCAGGGATGGCTACACCTTC
TRBV6-1,TRBJ2-2,.,TRBD2,CASSGSAAGGRTGELFF,TGTGCCAGCAGTGGTAGTGCAGCGGGAGGGCGAACCGGGGAGCTGTTTTTT
TRBV5-8,TRBJ2-3,.,TRBD2,CASSRGLAGADTQYF,TGTGCCAGCAGCCGAGGACTAGCGGGAGCAGATACGCAGTATTTT
TRBV25-1,TRBJ2-7,.,TRBD1,CASSEPGTAYEQYF,TGTGCCAGCAGTGAGCCCGGGACAGCCTACGAGCAGTACTTC
TRBV5-1,TRBJ2-1,.,.,CASSFGLAGNEQFF,TGCGCCAGCAGCTTTGGGCTAGCCGGCAATGAGCAGTTCTTC
TRBV19,TRBJ1-5,once,.,CASSIPGTLYSNQPQHF,TGTGCCAGTAGTATACCCGGGACACTCTATAGCAATCAGCCCCAGCATTTT
TRBV7-2,TRBJ2-7,.,.,CASSLGQVRTYEQYF,TGTGCCAGCAGCTTAGGACAGGTCCGAACCTACGAGCAGTACTTC
TRBV5-1,TRBJ1-6,.,TRBD1,CASSLGGTGNSPLHF,TGCGCCAGCAGCTTGGGAGGGACAGGGAATTCACCCCTCCACTTT
TRBV18,TRBJ1-3,.,.,CASSSQGWSGNTIYF,TGTGCCAGCTCGTCACAGGGCTGGTCTGGAAACACCATATATTTT
TRBV10-3,TRBJ2-2,.,TRBD1,CAITGQGQGELFF,TGTGCCATCACCGGACAGGGGCAGGGGGAGCTGTTTTTT
TRBV2,TRBJ1-3,few,.,CASSERRSENTIYF,TGTGCCAGCAGTGAAAGGCGTAGCGAAAACACCATATATTTT